The present T cell receptor (beta chain) was sequenced within a study of blood T cell repertoires in COVID-19. Trimming at V came to 6 bases and at J to 2 bases, leaving 6 bases not matched to a gene. This CDR3 is 15 amino acids long. Germline V gene sequence: CDR1 ENHRY, CDR2 SYGVKD. Measured with immunoSEQ multiplex PCR; TCRdb has only the in-frame clones, and not every one. The sample has 85,000 to 100,000 clones; roughly 72% are singletons. The TCR originated in a woman aged 55-69 years in a cohort sampled during active or convalescent COVID-19. Specimen: peripheral blood. This chain joins TRBV10-3 and TRBJ2-2, with 7 bases that match TRBD1. CDR3 nucleotide sequence: TGTGCCATCAGGACCGGGACAGATAACACCGGGGAGCTGTTTTTT. It codes for CAIRTGTDNTGELFF.